A single T cell receptor (beta chain) is shown here with its context. The V and J ends lost 5 bases and 2 bases respectively, with 12 bases between them. CDR1 and CDR2 from the germline V gene are ENHRY and SYGVKD. CDR3 length equals 14 residues. This sample stems from a study of blood T cell repertoires in COVID-19. Background on the study: The origin of the acute and convalescent COVID-19 samples was the United States, Italy and Spain.

The protocol was immunoSEQ multiplex PCR, while the TCRdb copy is restricted to in-frame clones and leaves out a portion. Altogether fewer than 250,000 clones are present, roughly 82% being singletons, with the ten largest covering 10% to 15%. The TCR comes from a woman between 35 and 50 years old with acute or convalescent COVID-19. The sample consisted of peripheral blood. The chain links TRBV10-3 to TRBJ2-5; D ambiguous. DNA of the CDR3: TGTGCCATCAGTCGAACCGGCGGTCAAGAGACCCAGTACTTC. Its translation: CAISRTGGQETQYF.